This T cell receptor (beta chain) was found in a study of T cells in Graves' hyperthyroidism and ophthalmopathy. General study points: A 13 V-J model separated ophthalmopathy from stable hyperthyroidism.

No ophthalmopathy progression within 18 months constituted stable Graves' hyperthyroidism. Amplification of TCR beta CDR3 regions was performed using RNA transcripts as template. Using the HTBI primer set, a first-round RT-PCR was run on the TCR CDR3. Each CDR3 protein is one row after TCRdb ran MiXCR on the multiplex PCR reads. The sample consists of approximately 95,000 distinct CDR3 sequences, around 40% of them appearing once. The CDR3 totals 17 residues. CDR1 and CDR2 from the germline V gene are ENHRY and SYGVKD. Points on this clonotype: The antigen is unknown. Compared with germline, one end of the junction differs, possibly owing to a read error.

V and J are TRBV10-3 and TRBJ1-5; 7 bases fit TRBD1. Sequenced sample: peripheral blood or thyroid tissue (not recorded which). The clonotype originates from a woman younger than 45 with Graves' hyperthyroidism. CDR3 in amino acids: CASTGQVENNSDQLQHF. The CDR3, as DNA: TGTGCCAGCACTGGACAGGTAGAGAATAATAGCGATCAGCTCCAGCATTTT.